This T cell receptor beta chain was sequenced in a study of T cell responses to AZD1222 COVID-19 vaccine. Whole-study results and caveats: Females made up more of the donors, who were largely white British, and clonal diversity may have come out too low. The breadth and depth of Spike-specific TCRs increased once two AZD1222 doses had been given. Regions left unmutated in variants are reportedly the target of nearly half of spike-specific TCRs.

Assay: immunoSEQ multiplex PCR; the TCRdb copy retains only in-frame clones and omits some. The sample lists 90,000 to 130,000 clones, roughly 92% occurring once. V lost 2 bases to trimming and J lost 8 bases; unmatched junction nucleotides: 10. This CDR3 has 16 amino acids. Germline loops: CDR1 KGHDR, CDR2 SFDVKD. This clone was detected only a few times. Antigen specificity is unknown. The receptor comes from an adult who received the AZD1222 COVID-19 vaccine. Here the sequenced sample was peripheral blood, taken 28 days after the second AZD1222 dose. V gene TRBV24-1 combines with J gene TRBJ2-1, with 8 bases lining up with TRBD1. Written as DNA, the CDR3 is TGTGCCACCAGTGATTACCCACGGACAGGGAGGTATGAGCAGTTCTTC. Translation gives CATSDYPRTGRYEQFF.